The 9 T cell receptor beta chains listed next were all sequenced from one sample in a study of T cells in Graves' hyperthyroidism and ophthalmopathy. There were TCR beta CDR3 regions amplified from RNA transcripts. The HTBI primer set was used in a first-round RT-PCR of the TCR CDR3. One entry per CDR3 protein results from TCRdb running MiXCR on the multiplex PCR reads. The sample lists some 250,000 distinct CDR3 sequences, around 15% occurring once. Sequenced: blood. These receptors all stem from a woman in her forties or fifties with Graves' hyperthyroidism that later progressed to Graves' ophthalmopathy.

The chain has TRBV4-1 and TRBJ2-5; 9 bases fit TRBD1. CDR3 size: 15 residues. V lost 3 bases to trimming and J lost 2 bases; unmatched junction nucleotides: 4. Germline CDR1 is MGHRA and CDR2 is YSYEKL. The CDR3 DNA reads as TGCGCCAGCAGCCATTCCGGGACAGGGCAAGAGACCCAGTACTTC. Its translation is CASSHSGTGQETQYF.

This rearrangement joins TRBV20-1 to TRBJ2-4, with 7 bases aligning to TRBD2. Trimming cost V 0 bases and J 8 bases; bases outside gene matches: 7. This CDR3 comprises 14 residues. From germline, CDR1 is DFQATT and CDR2 SNEGSKA (reference sequence). DNA of the CDR3: TGCAGTGCTAGAGATGGGGGGGGGGTGTACATTCAGTACTTC. Translation gives CSARDGGGVYIQYF.

The chain joins TRBV28 to TRBJ2-7; the match to TRBD2 covers 14 bases. The CDR3 extends over 17 amino acids. The germline V gene has CDR1 MDHEN and CDR2 SYDVKM. V lost 4 bases and J lost 5; bases outside the gene matches: 10. The CDR3 sequence is CASSSPGTSGSLHEQYF. The CDR3 region has the DNA TGTGCCAGCAGTTCCCCCGGGACTAGCGGGAGCCTCCACGAGCAGTACTTC.

This clonotype was seen a handful of times. The V call is TRBV6-1, the J call TRBJ1-1; D might be TRBD1 (5 bases). V shed 9 bases and J shed 1 base, with 12 bases lying between them. Germline CDR1 and CDR2: MNHNS and SASEGT. The CDR3 totals 13 residues. DNA of the CDR3: TGTGCCAGGGTGACAGATACGAACACTGAAGCTTTCTTT. It codes for CARVTDTNTEAFF.

This clonotype was detected ten times or more. The V call is TRBV2, the J call TRBJ1-4; D call uncertain. The CDR3 extends over 13 amino acids. Germline CDR1 is SNHLY and CDR2 is FYNNEI. CDR3 nucleotides: TGTGCTTCTAATCGTAGGGCGGAGGAAAAACTGTTTTTT. As protein: CASNRRAEEKLFF.

The chain recombines TRBV20-1 with TRBJ2-6; D is unclear. V lost 3 bases and J lost 6, with 12 bases in between. Germline lookup yields CDR1 DFQATT and CDR2 SNEGSKA (reference sequence). The CDR3 covers 14 residues. The CDR3 nucleotides are TGCAGTGCTAGTCCGCCCGGCGAGGCCAACGTCCTGACTTTC. Protein product: CSASPPGEANVLTF.

V and J are TRBV7-8 and TRBJ2-2; 9 bases are a match to TRBD2. V lost 2 bases to trimming and J lost 7 bases; unmatched junction nucleotides: 8. Germline lookup yields CDR1 SGHVS and CDR2 FQNEAQ. This CDR3 region has 16 residues. CDR3 in DNA: TGTGCCAGCAGCTTACGAAGCGGGGGGCTGAACGGGGAGCTGTTTTTT. Its translation is CASSLRSGGLNGELFF.

The rearrangement uses TRBV2 and TRBJ1-6; D call uncertain. Per the germline V gene, CDR1 is SNHLY and CDR2 is FYNNEI. Trimming removed 6 bases at V and 4 bases at J, with 10 bases between. The CDR3 consists of 14 residues. The CDR3 sequence is CASRANSYNSPLHF. The DNA of the CDR3 is TGTGCCAGCAGAGCAAACAGTTATAATTCACCCCTCCACTTT.

V usage is TRBV27 and J usage is TRBJ2-5; TRBD2 aligns across 10 bases. Germline V lookup: CDR1 MNHEY, CDR2 SMNVEV (reference sequence). The CDR3 has 19 residues. J lost 1 base, V lost 0 bases, and 11 bases had no gene match. CDR3 sequence: CASSLSPAASGSPQETQYF. As DNA, the CDR3 is TGTGCCAGCAGTTTATCCCCGGCGGCTAGCGGGAGCCCCCAAGAGACCCAGTACTTC.